The 23 T cell receptor beta chains in this list originate from one sample, sequenced in a study of blood T cells in healthy people across ages. It was with a sample-barcoded 5' primer and a J-beta primer mix that a second PCR of roughly 7 to 12 cycles was run. TCRdb ran MiXCR on the 5' RACE reads and lists one entry per CDR3 protein. Among around 1.7 million distinct CDR3 sequences listed, 28% were seen once. Sequencing was done on a sample of blood. The receptors come from a woman aged 30 to 39 in good health.

This clonotype occurred many times. The CDR3 DNA reads as TGTGCCAGCAGTTTAGCGGGGGCCAGACAAGAGACCCAGTACTTC. It codes for CASSLAGARQETQYF. The chain links TRBV12-3 or TRBV12-4 to TRBJ2-5; a weak D match, TRBD1 (6 bases). This CDR3 is 15 amino acids long. Trimming cost V 0 bases and J 2 bases, with 10 bases left between them.

As to this clonotype: This likely comes from a read error, as the CDR3 has no conserved phenylalanine or tryptophan at its end. CDR3 coding DNA: TGTGCCAGTAGAACCGGGACAGCCGACGAGCAGTACTGC. It encodes CASRTGTADEQYC. The chain carries TRBV19 and TRBJ2-7, with 7 bases aligning to TRBD1. The ends lost 6 bases at V and 5 bases at J; junction bases unmatched: 7. Germline CDR1 and CDR2: LNHDA and SQIVND (reference sequence). This CDR3 region has 13 residues.

V usage is TRBV20-1 and J usage is TRBJ1-1, with 7 bases lining up with TRBD1. V was pared by 2 bases and J by 11 bases, with 8 bases of the junction left unmatched. Germline lookup yields CDR1 DFQATT and CDR2 SNEGSKA (reference sequence). The CDR3 covers 12 residues. The chain's CDR3 is CSARNFGTEAFF. CDR3 DNA sequence: TGCAGTGCTAGAAATTTCGGGACAGAGGCTTTCTTT.

The chain is built from TRBV7-9 and TRBJ2-5; maybe TRBD1 (5 bases). The germline V and J ends were trimmed by 4 bases and 5 bases, with 26 bases remaining between them. The germline gives CDR1 SEHNR, CDR2 FQNEAQ (reference sequence). The CDR3 length is 18 residues. The CDR3 DNA is TGTGCCAGCAGCTCAAGTAGTTCACCCGGCAGGGATGGGGAGACCCAGTACTTC. Protein: CASSSSSSPGRDGETQYF.

The chain couples TRBV20-1 to TRBJ2-5; possibly TRBD1 for D (5 bases). Germline V gene sequence: CDR1 DFQATT, CDR2 SNEGSKA (reference sequence). Trimming cost V 1 base and J 5 bases, with 11 bases left between them. This CDR3 is built from 13 residues. The CDR3 sequence: CSARAPRGETQYF. The CDR3, as DNA: TGCAGTGCTAGAGCCCCTAGGGGTGAGACCCAGTACTTC.

This rearrangement joins TRBV12-3 or TRBV12-4 to TRBJ2-3, with D possibly matching TRBD2 (7 bases). The CDR3 totals 15 residues. The V and J ends lost 4 bases and 8 bases respectively, with 19 bases between them. The CDR3 sequence is CASSSPGEGGITQYF. CDR3 in DNA: TGTGCCAGCAGTTCCCCCGGGGAGGGGGGTATTACGCAGTATTTT.

On this clonotype: Possible read error: a much larger clone is one base away. The J gene is TRBJ2-1, the V gene TRBV7-2; weak D call: TRBD2 (6 bases). The CDR3 contains 14 residues. Germline assignment: CDR1 SGHTA and CDR2 FQGNSA. The germline V and J ends were trimmed by 5 bases and 4 bases, with 12 bases remaining between them. The CDR3 is CASSVQREYNEQFF. The CDR3 coding sequence is TGTGCCAGCAGCGTCCAACGGGAGTACAATGAGCAGTTCTTC.

This clonotype occurred a few times. V is TRBV6-5 and J is TRBJ2-7, with 8 bases that match TRBD1. Germline assignment: CDR1 MNHEY and CDR2 SVGAGI. V trimming: 10 bases; J trimming: 1 base; junction bases outside the gene matches: 6. The length of the CDR3 is 13 residues. The CDR3 region has the DNA TGTGCCATCGGTCGACAGGGGTCCTACGAGCAGTACTTC. It is translated as CAIGRQGSYEQYF.

The chain employs TRBV10-3 and TRBJ2-7; 8 bases are a match to TRBD2. The CDR3 contains 15 residues. After removal of 0 bases from V and 4 bases from J, the junction contained 5 bases not matched to a gene. CDR1 ENHRY and CDR2 SYGVKD come from the germline V gene. The CDR3 DNA follows: TGTGCCATCAGTGAGTCTTTAGCGGGGTTATACGAGCAGTACTTC. This gives the protein CAISESLAGLYEQYF.

The rearrangement uses TRBV5-1 and TRBJ1-4; D possibly corresponds to TRBD1 (6 bases). The CDR3 extends over 17 amino acids. Trimming removed 3 bases at V and 0 bases at J, with 15 bases between. CDR1 SGHRS and CDR2 YFSETQ come from the germline V gene. The CDR3: CASSSGQKLSTNEKLFF. The CDR3 DNA sequence: TGCGCCAGCAGCTCCGGACAGAAGTTGTCAACTAATGAAAAACTGTTTTTT.

CDR3 sequence: CSVKENQGEQPQHF. DNA for the CDR3: TGCAGCGTTAAGGAGAACCAGGGAGAACAGCCCCAGCATTTT. The rearrangement uses TRBV29-1 and TRBJ1-5, with D possibly being TRBD1 (5 bases). The CDR3 sequence is 14 residues long. Germline-derived CDR1 and CDR2 are SQVTM and ANQGSEA. Trimming removed 5 bases from V and 7 bases from J, with 18 bases in between.

This clonotype was observed a few times. The V gene is TRBV12-3 or TRBV12-4, the J gene TRBJ2-5; D is unresolved. V was shortened by 7 bases and J by 5 bases, with 14 bases between the two germline ends. The CDR3 runs to 13 residues. DNA for the CDR3: TGTGCCAGCACACTGGGGTTAACGGAGACCCAGTACTTC. Translating it yields CASTLGLTETQYF.

Remarks on this clonotype: Given a much more abundant clone one base away, this may be a read error. The CDR3 protein is CSARDSGGAYNEQYF. The DNA for the CDR3 is TGCAGTGCTAGGGATAGCGGGGGGGCTTACAATGAGCAGTACTTC. The rearrangement links TRBV20-1 to TRBJ2-7, with 11 nucleotides matching TRBD2. V lost 3 bases and J lost 7; bases outside the gene matches: 11. Germline V gene lookup returns CDR1 DFQATT and CDR2 SNEGSKA (reference sequence). This CDR3 is 15 amino acids long.

Only a few counts were recorded for this clonotype. The J gene is TRBJ1-6, the V gene TRBV5-6; D possibly corresponds to TRBD1 (5 bases). Trimming took off 0 bases at V and 5 bases at J, with 12 bases between the two ends. Per germline, CDR1 SGHDT and CDR2 YYEEEE. CDR3 length: 16 residues. The CDR3 bases are TGTGCCAGCAGCTTGGATTTTTGGGGGAATAATTCACCCCTCCACTTT. Encoded protein: CASSLDFWGNNSPLHF.

This clonotype was seen a handful of times. The chain carries TRBV12-3 or TRBV12-4 and TRBJ2-4, with TRBD1 identical over 7 bases. The V and J ends lost 10 bases and 13 bases, in that order; junction bases with no gene match: 19. This CDR3 is built from 14 residues. CDR3 in DNA: TGTGCCAACATTCCATCGACAGGGTCTGGGGAGCAGTACTTC. It yields the protein CANIPSTGSGEQYF.

Concerning this clonotype: The germline gene is not matched at one end of the junction; a read error may be the cause. This chain uses TRBV24-1 with TRBJ2-1; the D is unclear. This CDR3 region has 14 residues. Germline V gene sequence: CDR1 KGHDR, CDR2 SFDVKD. CDR3 region: CATSDLTANNGQFF. The CDR3 DNA follows: TGTGCCACCAGTGATTTAACAGCCAACAATGGGCAGTTCTTC.

This rearrangement joins TRBV6-4 to TRBJ2-3; perhaps TRBD2 as D (5 bases). From germline, CDR1 is MRHNA and CDR2 SNTAGT. The ends were cut back, 4 bases at V and 2 bases at J, with 10 bases in the middle. The CDR3 loop spans 14 amino acids. CDR3 sequence reads: CASSVSSTTDTQYF. CDR3 DNA: TGTGCCAGCAGTGTGTCTAGCACCACAGATACGCAGTATTTT.

The chain couples TRBV30 to TRBJ2-1; 7 bases align to TRBD2. With V trimmed by 0 bases and J by 7 bases, 6 bases remained unmatched. The CDR3 consists of 14 residues. In germline, CDR1 is GTSNPN, CDR2 SVGIG (reference sequence). The CDR3 nucleotides are TGTGCCTGGAGTGTACTGGGGGGGGGTAATGAGCAGTTCTTC. It codes for CAWSVLGGGNEQFF. Using reference TRBV30 and TRBJ2-1 for the parts outside the CDR3, the full variable domain is SQTIHQWPATLVQPVGSPLSLECTVEGTSNPNLYWYRQAAGRGLQLLFYSVGIGQISSEVPQNLSASRPQDRQFILSSKKLLLSDSGFYLCAWSVLGGGNEQFFGPGTRLTVL.

This rearrangement joins TRBV5-1 to TRBJ2-3; 11 bases fit TRBD2. The length of the CDR3 is 15 residues. The germline gives CDR1 SGHRS, CDR2 YFSETQ. J gave up 1 base and V 7 bases, and 5 bases lay outside the gene matches. DNA for the CDR3: TGCGCCAGCGGCATGACTAGCGGGGGCACAGATACGCAGTATTTT. This gives the protein CASGMTSGGTDTQYF.

This clonotype was recorded many times. The chain combines TRBV20-1 with TRBJ2-5, with D tentatively TRBD2 (5 bases). Germline V CDR1 and CDR2: DFQATT, SNEGSKA (reference sequence). The V gene lost 6 bases and the J gene lost 9 bases, with 11 bases spanning the gap. The CDR3 is 10 residues long. In nucleotides, the CDR3 is TGCAGTGCCCAGATCGGGGCCCAGTACTTC. Encoded protein: CSAQIGAQYF.

This chain joins TRBV5-1 and TRBJ1-1; 11 bases map to TRBD1. The germline V gene has CDR1 SGHRS and CDR2 YFSETQ. The CDR3 is 17 residues long. V was clipped by 4 bases and J by 0 bases; unmatched bases: 8. CDR3 loop: CASSPLDRGQMNTEAFF. DNA of the CDR3: TGCGCCAGCAGCCCTTTGGACAGGGGGCAAATGAACACTGAAGCTTTCTTT.

This clonotype was observed at least ten times. The chain links TRBV6-5 to TRBJ2-7, with D uncertain. Trimming shortened V by 4 bases and J by 5 bases, and 18 bases separated the two germline ends. Germline V CDR1 and CDR2: MNHEY, SVGAGI. CDR3 length equals 15 residues. The CDR3 DNA follows: TGTGCCAGCAGTTTTTCCATGACCACGGCTAACGAGCAGTACTTC. It is translated as CASSFSMTTANEQYF.

The rearrangement joins TRBV28 to TRBJ1-1; D gene unclear. Trimming left V 7 bases short and J 2 bases short, with 14 bases between. CDR1 is MDHEN, CDR2 SYDVKM, per germline. This CDR3 region has 14 residues. The CDR3 nucleotides are TGTGCCAGCATCCGCAGGACCCTCAACACTGAAGCTTTCTTT. This gives the protein CASIRRTLNTEAFF.